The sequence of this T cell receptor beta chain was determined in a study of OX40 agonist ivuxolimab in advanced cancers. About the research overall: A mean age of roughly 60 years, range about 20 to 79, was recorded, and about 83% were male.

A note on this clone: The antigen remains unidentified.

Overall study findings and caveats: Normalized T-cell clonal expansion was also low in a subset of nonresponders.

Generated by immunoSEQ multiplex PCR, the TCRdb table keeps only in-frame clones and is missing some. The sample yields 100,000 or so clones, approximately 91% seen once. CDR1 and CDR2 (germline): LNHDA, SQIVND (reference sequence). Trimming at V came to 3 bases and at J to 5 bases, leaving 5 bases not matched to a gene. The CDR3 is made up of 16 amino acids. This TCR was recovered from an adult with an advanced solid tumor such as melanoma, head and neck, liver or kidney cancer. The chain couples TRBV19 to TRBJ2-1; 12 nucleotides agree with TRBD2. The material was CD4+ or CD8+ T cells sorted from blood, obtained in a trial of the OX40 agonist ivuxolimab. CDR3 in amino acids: CASSMGPSGGDNEQFF. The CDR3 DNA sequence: TGTGCCAGTAGTATGGGTCCTAGCGGGGGGGACAATGAGCAGTTCTTC.